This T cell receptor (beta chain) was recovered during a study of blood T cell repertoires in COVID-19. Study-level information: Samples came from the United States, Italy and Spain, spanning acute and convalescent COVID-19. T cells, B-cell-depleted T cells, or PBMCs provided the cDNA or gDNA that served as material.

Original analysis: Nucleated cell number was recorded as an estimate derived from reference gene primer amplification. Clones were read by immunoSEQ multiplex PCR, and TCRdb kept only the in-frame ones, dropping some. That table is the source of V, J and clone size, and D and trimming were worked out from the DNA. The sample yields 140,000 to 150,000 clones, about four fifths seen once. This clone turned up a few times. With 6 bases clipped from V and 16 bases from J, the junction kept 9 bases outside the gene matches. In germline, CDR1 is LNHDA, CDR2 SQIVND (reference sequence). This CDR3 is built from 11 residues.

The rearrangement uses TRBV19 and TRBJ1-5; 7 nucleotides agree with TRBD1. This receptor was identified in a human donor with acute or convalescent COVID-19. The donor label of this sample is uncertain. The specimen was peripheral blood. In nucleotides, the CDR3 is TGTGCCAGTAGGATCCGGGACAGATTTCATTTT. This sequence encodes CASRIRDRFHF.